The 22 T cell receptor beta chains reported below all come from one sample, sequenced in a study of PD-L1 blockade in urothelial cancer. Time point meaning: pretreatment peripheral blood. Produced via immunoSEQ multiplex PCR; TCRdb's table is partial and in-frame only. Here the sample spans about 81,000 clones, roughly 90% being singletons. The material sequenced was PBMCs, taken around atezolizumab (anti-PD-L1) treatment. These receptors came from an elderly woman with urothelial cancer.

The table lists this clone with a few counts. The chain uses TRBV7-2 and TRBJ2-3; TRBD2 aligns across 8 bases. Trimming cost V 4 bases and J 0 bases; bases outside gene matches: 6. This CDR3 spans 16 amino acids. Germline CDR1 SGHTA, CDR2 FQGNSA. CDR3 sequence reads: CASSSRLARSTDTQYF. CDR3 nucleotide sequence: TGTGCCAGCAGCTCGAGACTAGCGCGTAGCACAGATACGCAGTATTTT. The entire variable domain, with the rest obtained from reference TRBV7-2 and TRBJ2-3, is as follows: GAGVSQSPSNKVTEKGKDVELRCDPISGHTALYWYRQSLGQGLEFLIYFQGNSAPDKSGLPSDRFSAERTGGSVSTLTIQRTQQEDSAVYLCASSSRLARSTDTQYFGPGTRLTVL.

This sequence joins TRBV9 and TRBJ1-1; 7 nucleotides agree with TRBD1. J gave up 4 bases and V 3 bases, and 6 bases lay outside the gene matches. The CDR3 consists of 14 residues. Germline V gene data show CDR1 as SGDLS and CDR2 as YYNGEE. The CDR3 protein is CASSETGVGTEAFF. In nucleotides, the CDR3 is TGTGCCAGCAGCGAAACAGGGGTGGGCACTGAAGCTTTCTTT.

The V and J genes are TRBV28 and TRBJ2-1; 12 bases map to TRBD2. V shed 10 bases and J 4 bases; nucleotides not matched to a gene: 23. This CDR3 contains 20 residues. Germline CDR1 MDHEN, CDR2 SYDVKM. The CDR3 spells CATPGQGASGRAVDYNEQFF. In nucleotides, the CDR3 is TGTGCCACCCCGGGACAGGGCGCTAGCGGGAGGGCGGTGGATTACAATGAGCAGTTCTTC.

The chain has TRBV30 and TRBJ2-2; TRBD2 might be the D (6 bases). Germline assignment: CDR1 GTSNPN and CDR2 SVGIG (reference sequence). V was clipped by 5 bases and J by 3 bases, with 19 bases between them. The CDR3 loop spans 16 amino acids. CDR3 DNA: TGTGCCTGGCGCCCGACGGGGCGGGGCCACACCGGGGAGCTGTTTTTT. Translated: CAWRPTGRGHTGELFF.

V usage is TRBV9 and J usage is TRBJ1-2; 12 bases match TRBD1. This CDR3 is 16 amino acids long. V shed 0 bases, J shed 7 bases, and the junction held 7 bases outside the gene matches. Germline assignment: CDR1 SGDLS and CDR2 YYNGEE. The CDR3 loop reads CASSVGWDRGLSGYTF. Written as DNA, the CDR3 is TGTGCCAGCAGCGTAGGCTGGGACAGGGGGCTTAGTGGCTACACCTTC.

This clone was seen more than once but under ten times. This chain joins TRBV13 and TRBJ1-2, with 9 bases lining up with TRBD1. The CDR3 runs 17 residues. With 3 bases clipped from V and 4 bases from J, the junction kept 12 bases outside the gene matches. Germline CDR1 is PRHDT and CDR2 is FYEKMQ (reference sequence). CDR3 protein: CASSFHADRGFFYGYTF. The CDR3 DNA reads as TGTGCCAGCAGCTTCCATGCCGACAGGGGGTTTTTCTATGGCTACACCTTC. Based on the CDR3 plus reference TRBV13 and TRBJ1-2, the full variable domain is AAGVIQSPRHLIKEKRETATLKCYPIPRHDTVYWYQQGPGQDPQFLISFYEKMQSDKGSIPDRFSAQQFSDYHSELNMSSLELGDSALYFCASSFHADRGFFYGYTFGSGTRLTVV.

The J gene is TRBJ2-2, the V gene TRBV10-3; no definite D call. This CDR3 is built from 12 residues. V lost 7 bases and J lost 5, with 8 bases in between. CDR1 ENHRY and CDR2 SYGVKD come from the germline V gene. CDR3 DNA: TGTGCCATCAAACAGCTAACCGGGGAGCTGTTTTTT. This gives the protein CAIKQLTGELFF.

The table lists this clone with a count of one. V gene TRBV10-2 combines with J gene TRBJ1-1, with D perhaps matching TRBD1 (6 bases). Trimming removed 6 bases at V and 8 bases at J, with 13 bases between. The CDR3 covers 12 residues. Germline V CDR1 and CDR2: WSHSY, SAAADI. The CDR3 DNA reads TGCGCCAGCAGGGGGATGGACAGAGAAGCTTTCTTT. This codes for CASRGMDREAFF.

This chain uses TRBV30 with TRBJ2-7; maybe TRBD1 (6 bases). CDR1 and CDR2 (germline): GTSNPN, SVGIG (reference sequence). The ends were cut back, 0 bases at V and 6 bases at J, with 15 bases in the middle. The CDR3 covers 14 residues. CDR3 sequence (DNA): TGTGCCTGGAGTGTTTTGCAGGGGTCGGGCGAGCAGTACTTC. Translated, it gives CAWSVLQGSGEQYF.

This sequence joins TRBV30 and TRBJ2-7, with D possibly matching TRBD2 (6 bases). Trimming shortened V by 2 bases and J by 0 bases, and 17 bases separated the two germline ends. Germline V gene data show CDR1 as GTSNPN and CDR2 as SVGIG (reference sequence). There are 16 residues in the CDR3. The CDR3 sequence is CAWSPRRGASSYEQYF. Written as DNA, the CDR3 is TGTGCCTGGAGTCCCCGTCGCGGGGCCAGCTCCTACGAGCAGTACTTC.

The chain recombines TRBV25-1 with TRBJ1-2; D gene ambiguous. This CDR3 spans 11 amino acids. V shed 2 bases and J shed 7 bases, with 5 bases lying between them. From germline, CDR1 is MGHDK and CDR2 SYGVNS. CDR3 residues: CASSEVSGYTF. The DNA of the CDR3 is TGTGCCAGCAGTGAAGTCTCTGGCTACACCTTC.

J is TRBJ2-7 and V is TRBV2; 14 bases map to TRBD2. The germline CDR1 and CDR2 sequences are SNHLY and FYNNEI. The CDR3 loop spans 16 amino acids. Trimming took 6 bases from V and 7 from J; bases not matched to a gene: 11. In nucleotides, the CDR3 is TGTGCCAGCAGAACGACTAGCGGGAGGGCCGGTCGGGAGCAGTACTTC. Translated, it gives CASRTTSGRAGREQYF.

V is TRBV28 and J is TRBJ1-2; 11 bases agree with TRBD1. This CDR3 is built from 15 residues. Germline V gene data show CDR1 as MDHEN and CDR2 as SYDVKM. V was clipped by 6 bases and J by 7 bases; unmatched bases: 10. The CDR3 DNA follows: TGTGCCAGCAGGCGTCCGGGACAGGGGGACATTGGCTACACCTTC. Its translation is CASRRPGQGDIGYTF.

The chain links TRBV7-2 to TRBJ2-7; D ambiguous. The germline V gene has CDR1 SGHTA and CDR2 FQGNSA. This CDR3 has 14 amino acids. V was shortened by 5 bases and J by 4 bases, with 15 bases between the two germline ends. The CDR3 spells CASSPSPSVYEQYF. The CDR3 nucleotides read TGTGCCAGCAGCCCCTCCCCCAGCGTGTACGAGCAGTACTTC.

This sequence joins TRBV4-1 and TRBJ1-1; the match to TRBD1 covers 7 bases. CDR3 length: 16 residues. With 1 base clipped from V and 1 base from J, the junction kept 6 bases outside the gene matches. The germline V gene has CDR1 MGHRA and CDR2 YSYEKL. The CDR3 loop is CASSQGWSGGNTEAFF. CDR3 bases: TGCGCCAGCAGCCAAGGGTGGTCAGGGGGGAACACTGAAGCTTTCTTT.

The V gene is TRBV6-4, the J gene TRBJ2-1; 10 positions match TRBD2. The germline gives CDR1 MRHNA, CDR2 SNTAGT. After removal of 6 bases from V and 0 bases from J, the junction contained 5 bases not matched to a gene. This CDR3 region has 16 residues. CDR3 DNA: TGTGCCAGCAGCCTACTAGCGGGACCCTCCTACAATGAGCAGTTCTTC. Its translation is CASSLLAGPSYNEQFF.

The CDR3 region is CASSAEQGHTDTQYF. The CDR3 DNA follows: TGTGCCAGCAGTGCTGAACAGGGGCACACAGATACGCAGTATTTT. This chain connects TRBV28 to TRBJ2-3; 7 nucleotides agree with TRBD1. CDR3 length: 15 amino acids. The V gene end was trimmed by 5 bases and the J gene end by 2 bases; junction bases not matched to a gene: 7. The V gene's germline CDR1 is MDHEN and CDR2 SYDVKM.

The chain uses TRBV19 and TRBJ1-5; the D gene is possibly TRBD1 (6 bases). Trimming took 10 bases from V and 4 from J, leaving 26 bases between them. CDR1 LNHDA and CDR2 SQIVND come from the germline V gene (reference sequence). This CDR3 contains 17 residues. CDR3 sequence reads: CATKVMYQGRENQPQHF. The CDR3 DNA reads as TGTGCCACCAAAGTAATGTACCAGGGGAGGGAGAATCAGCCCCAGCATTTT.

The gene calls are TRBV5-8 and TRBJ2-5, with 10 bases that match TRBD1. The CDR3 has 16 amino acids. Trimming took 4 bases from V and 5 from J; bases not matched to a gene: 11. Germline-derived CDR1 and CDR2 are SGHTS and YDEGEE. CDR3 sequence: CASSLPGTGVGETQYF. The CDR3 DNA reads TGTGCCAGCAGCCTTCCCGGGACAGGGGTCGGGGAGACCCAGTACTTC.

The chain uses TRBV18 and TRBJ1-4, with 7 bases fitting TRBD1. Germline V gives CDR1 KGHSH, CDR2 LQKENI. After removal of 0 bases from V and 7 bases from J, the junction contained 14 bases not matched to a gene. The CDR3 totals 18 residues. Here the CDR3 DNA reads TGTGCCAGCTCACCACCCTCGACAGGGTTCGTAACTGGTGAAAAACTGTTTTTT. Amino acid sequence: CASSPPSTGFVTGEKLFF.

The chain carries TRBV9 and TRBJ2-7; TRBD2 matches at 7 bases. The CDR3 loop spans 15 amino acids. The trim removed 0 bases at V and 2 bases at J, leaving 5 bases unmatched. The germline CDR1 and CDR2 sequences are SGDLS and YYNGEE. CDR3 amino acids: CASSVAGTTAYEQYF. CDR3 coding DNA: TGTGCCAGCAGCGTAGCAGGGACTACCGCCTACGAGCAGTACTTC.

This clone appeared a single time. This chain uses TRBV10-3 with TRBJ2-1; 7 bases are a match to TRBD2. CDR1 ENHRY and CDR2 SYGVKD come from the germline V gene. This CDR3 has 14 amino acids. Unmatched junction bases numbered 11, after V lost 6 bases and J lost 9 bases. CDR3 sequence: CAISGTNSAGEQFF. For the CDR3, the DNA is TGTGCCATCAGCGGGACTAACTCGGCGGGTGAGCAGTTCTTC.